The 2 T cell receptor beta chains in this list originate from one sample, sequenced in a study of early T cells in non-severe SARS-CoV-2 infection. MiXCR, applied by TCRdb to the 5' RACE reads, yields one record per CDR3 protein. The sample consists of under 35,000 distinct CDR3 sequences, 5% to 6.5% of them appearing once. The sequenced material came from whole blood. The receptors come from an adult who was a healthcare worker with PCR-confirmed SARS-CoV-2 infection or an uninfected control (not recorded which).

The sample holds many counts of this clonotype. The chain combines TRBV6-2 or TRBV6-3 with TRBJ1-5; 9 bases map to TRBD1. There are 13 residues in the CDR3. Trimming at V came to 4 bases and at J to 6 bases, leaving 1 base not matched to a gene. In germline, CDR1 is MNHEY, CDR2 SVGEGT. The CDR3 loop is CASSWDRAQPQHF. Written as DNA, the CDR3 is TGTGCCAGCAGTTGGGACAGGGCTCAGCCCCAGCATTTT.

Ten or more counts support this clonotype. The V call is TRBV5-1, the J call TRBJ1-1; D uncertain. The CDR3 has 12 residues. The germline V and J ends were trimmed by 5 bases and 7 bases, with 12 bases remaining between them. CDR1 and CDR2 from the germline V gene are SGHRS and YFSETQ. The CDR3 nucleotides are TGCGCCAGCAGGATTGACGAGGGTGAAGCTTTCTTT. Protein: CASRIDEGEAFF.